This T cell receptor (beta chain) is from a study of blood T cell repertoires in COVID-19. Turning to the study itself: Both acute and convalescent COVID-19 samples were obtained from the United States, Italy and Spain. From T cells, B-cell-depleted T cells, or PBMCs came the material, which was cDNA or gDNA.

In the original analysis: Estimated nucleated cell counts came from reference gene primer amplification. Profiled with immunoSEQ multiplex PCR; TCRdb holds only in-frame clones, not every one. From that table come the V and J calls and clone size; the DNA was used to work out D and trimming. Of about 60,000 clones detected, about 86% appear once; the ten largest clones hold over 9%. The germline gives CDR1 SEHNR, CDR2 FQNEAQ (reference sequence). CDR3 length equals 15 residues. The ends lost 4 bases at V and 0 bases at J; junction bases unmatched: 4. The source is a human donor in a cohort sampled during active COVID-19. V gene TRBV7-9 combines with J gene TRBJ2-7; 9 bases are shared with TRBD2. What was sequenced was peripheral blood. The CDR3 DNA reads as TGTGCCAGCAGCTACAAGACTAGCGGCTCCTACGAGCAGTACTTC. It translates to CASSYKTSGSYEQYF.